The rows below give T cell receptor beta chains drawn from one sample of a study of T cell responses to AZD1222 COVID-19 vaccine. Assay: immunoSEQ multiplex PCR; the TCRdb copy retains only in-frame clones and omits some. The top ten hold roughly 8.9% of the sample, which has about 100,000 clones, about 90% seen once. The source was peripheral blood, collected 28 days after the second AZD1222 dose. These receptors originate from an adult who received the AZD1222 COVID-19 vaccine. Both conserved end residues are part of each CDR3. Fields, in order: V gene, D gene, clone size, J gene, CDR3 DNA, CDR3 protein. D genes are given only for firm matches. Size values are once, few and many counts, or a class for expanded clones, and some rows have none.

V: TRBV5-1
D: -
size: -
J: TRBJ1-1
DNA: TGCGCCAGCAGCCTGGAAGGGACGGTGAACACTGAAGCTTTCTTT
CDR3: CASSLEGTVNTEAFF

V: TRBV19
D: -
size: -
J: TRBJ2-7
DNA: TGTGCCAGTAGTATTTCCCCCACAGGAACCTACGAGCAGTACTTC
CDR3: CASSISPTGTYEQYF

V: TRBV19
D: TRBD1
size: -
J: TRBJ1-5
DNA: TGTGCCAGTACCGACAGGGCCGATCAGCCCCAGCATTTT
CDR3: CASTDRADQPQHF

V: TRBV12-5
D: -
size: -
J: TRBJ1-3
DNA: TGTGCTAGTGGTTGGGTCCTACCAAAAGATGGAAACACCATATATTTT
CDR3: CASGWVLPKDGNTIYF

V: TRBV5-4
D: -
size: -
J: TRBJ2-7
DNA: TGTGCCAGCAGCTTGGTACGGGACACCTTCTACTACGAGCAGTACTTC
CDR3: CASSLVRDTFYYEQYF

V: TRBV7-3
D: -
size: -
J: TRBJ2-5
DNA: TGTGCCAGCAGCAGCCAACCGGGGGAGACCCAGTACTTC
CDR3: CASSSQPGETQYF

V: TRBV27
D: -
size: -
J: TRBJ1-2
DNA: TGTGCCAGCAGTCCCGGTGCAGGACCCGGGTATGGCTACACCTTC
CDR3: CASSPGAGPGYGYTF

V: TRBV19
D: -
size: -
J: TRBJ1-4
DNA: TGTGCCAGTAGTATCAACGACAGAATTAATGAAAAACTGTTTTTT
CDR3: CASSINDRINEKLFF

V: TRBV7-6
D: -
size: -
J: TRBJ1-3
DNA: TGTGCCAGCATCAAGACAGAGTCTGGAAACACCATATATTTT
CDR3: CASIKTESGNTIYF

V: TRBV7-6
D: -
size: -
J: TRBJ2-1
DNA: TGTGCCAGCAGCTTAGGGGCAGGGATGGGTTCCTCCAATGAGCAGTTCTTC
CDR3: CASSLGAGMGSSNEQFF

V: TRBV4-1
D: TRBD1
size: once
J: TRBJ1-2
DNA: TGCGCCAGCAGCCCCGCAGGGGGCTTCCTCTATGGCTACACCTTC
CDR3: CASSPAGGFLYGYTF

V: TRBV5-6
D: -
size: -
J: TRBJ2-7
DNA: TGTGCCAGCAGCTTACCGGACGACTCCTACGAGCAGTACTTC
CDR3: CASSLPDDSYEQYF

V: TRBV5-5
D: -
size: -
J: TRBJ2-2
DNA: TGTGCCAGCAGCCCCGTGGGCGGGTTCACCGGGGAGCTGTTTTTT
CDR3: CASSPVGGFTGELFF

V: TRBV7-7
D: -
size: -
J: TRBJ2-5
DNA: TGTGCTAGCAGCCTGCAGGGTGGGACCCAGTACTTC
CDR3: CASSLQGGTQYF

V: TRBV6-5
D: -
size: -
J: TRBJ1-2
DNA: TGTGCCAGCAGTCCCCCAGGGTCCTATGGCTACACCTTC
CDR3: CASSPPGSYGYTF

V: TRBV7-3
D: -
size: -
J: TRBJ2-3
DNA: TGTGCCAGCAGCTTAGGTCTTGGACACCGCGCAGATACGCAGTATTTT
CDR3: CASSLGLGHRADTQYF

V: TRBV7-8
D: -
size: -
J: TRBJ1-1
DNA: TGTGCCAGCAGCCCCGCGGGACAAATAAACACTGAAGCTTTCTTT
CDR3: CASSPAGQINTEAFF

V: TRBV5-4
D: -
size: -
J: TRBJ1-2
DNA: TGTGCCAGCAGCTTCGCGAACGGGGGCAGACTTAACTATGGCTACACCTTC
CDR3: CASSFANGGRLNYGYTF

V: TRBV29-1
D: -
size: -
J: TRBJ1-3
DNA: TGCAGCGTTCTTGGGGTCGGAGGAAACACCATATATTTT
CDR3: CSVLGVGGNTIYF

V: TRBV19
D: -
size: -
J: TRBJ2-1
DNA: TGTGCCAGTAGTAGTAAGCGCGCGGGGTACAGTGAGCAGTTCTTC
CDR3: CASSSKRAGYSEQFF

V: TRBV28
D: -
size: many
J: TRBJ2-2
DNA: TGTGCCAGCAGTTTGTGGGCGCTAGCTGTTGGGCCCGGGGAGCTGTTTTTT
CDR3: CASSLWALAVGPGELFF

V: TRBV5-1
D: -
size: -
J: TRBJ1-1
DNA: TGCGCCAGCAGCTTGGACACCACGAACACTGAAGCTTTCTTT
CDR3: CASSLDTTNTEAFF

V: TRBV5-1
D: -
size: -
J: TRBJ1-1
DNA: TGCGCCAGCAGCCCGGAGCCCGGTTTGAACACTGAAGCTTTCTTT
CDR3: CASSPEPGLNTEAFF

V: TRBV5-1
D: -
size: few
J: TRBJ1-1
DNA: TGCGCCAGCAGCTTGGAGGGGATGAACACTGAAGCTTTCTTT
CDR3: CASSLEGMNTEAFF

V: TRBV30
D: -
size: -
J: TRBJ1-3
DNA: TGTGCCTGGTTATTCGACGGTAACTCTGGAAACACCATATATTTT
CDR3: CAWLFDGNSGNTIYF

V: TRBV9
D: TRBD1
size: -
J: TRBJ2-4
DNA: TGTGCCAGCAGCGAACAGGGGGCGCGTTCCATTCAGTACTTC
CDR3: CASSEQGARSIQYF

V: TRBV6-4
D: -
size: -
J: TRBJ2-1
DNA: TGTGCCAGCAGTGACTCGAGCGTATGGGCCTACAATGAGCAGTTCTTC
CDR3: CASSDSSVWAYNEQFF